The 31 T cell receptor beta chains below come from one sample, sequenced in a study of shared clonotypes between healthy human individuals. TCRdb's table, derived via immunoSEQ multiplex PCR, lists solely in-frame clones and lacks some. The profile covers 200,000 to 250,000 clones, with about 69% appearing a single time and around 10% taken by the ten largest. Sequencing was carried out using memory CD4+ T cells sorted from blood. Described subset: CD45RA-negative fraction. The receptors were sampled from a man aged 30-40 years in good health.

The chain is built from TRBV11-2 and TRBJ1-1; 8 bases line up with TRBD1. Trimming took 3 bases from V and 8 from J; bases not matched to a gene: 8. The length of the CDR3 is 14 residues. From germline, CDR1 is SGHAT and CDR2 FQNNGV. This chain's CDR3 is CASSLATGGTEAFF. The CDR3 bases are TGTGCCAGCAGCTTGGCAACAGGGGGTACCGAAGCTTTCTTT.

This rearrangement joins TRBV29-1 to TRBJ2-1; D is perhaps TRBD1 (6 bases). Between the trimmed V and J ends, which lost 6 bases and 5 bases, there was a span of 11 bases. The CDR3 covers 12 residues. The V gene's germline CDR1 is SQVTM and CDR2 ANQGSEA. In nucleotides, the CDR3 is TGCAGCGTGGGGACATGGGACAATGAGCAGTTCTTC. It is translated as CSVGTWDNEQFF.

The gene calls are TRBV18 and TRBJ2-7; D is undetermined. The CDR3 loop spans 12 amino acids. Germline V gene sequence: CDR1 KGHSH, CDR2 LQKENI. Trimming removed 4 bases from V and 5 bases from J, with 9 bases in between. The CDR3 here is CASSLSRDEQYF. The DNA for the CDR3 is TGTGCCAGCTCACTGAGCCGGGACGAGCAGTACTTC.

The CDR3 bases are TGCGCCAGCAGCCAACGCGGCAATGAGCAGTTCTTC. Amino acid sequence: CASSQRGNEQFF. The chain recombines TRBV5-1 with TRBJ2-1; D unclear. The V end lost 4 bases, the J end lost 6 bases, and 8 bases lay between the germline ends. Germline CDR1 SGHRS, CDR2 YFSETQ. The CDR3 is 12 residues long.

This chain uses TRBV13 with TRBJ2-7; TRBD1 agrees at 8 bases. The ends lost 5 bases at V and 4 bases at J; junction bases unmatched: 19. CDR3 length: 18 amino acids. Per germline, CDR1 PRHDT and CDR2 FYEKMQ (reference sequence). For the CDR3, the DNA is TGTGCCAGCAGCCGTGGGCAGGGGGCGCAGTTCCCTTCTTACGAGCAGTACTTC. Its translation: CASSRGQGAQFPSYEQYF.

The J gene is TRBJ1-4, the V gene TRBV14, with D maybe TRBD1 (5 bases). The CDR3 is 14 amino acids. V dropped 5 bases and J dropped 7 bases, with 14 bases sitting between them. Germline loops: CDR1 SGHDN, CDR2 FVKESK. The CDR3 DNA reads TGTGCCAGCAGCTCCGGGACCTGGGGTGAAAAACTGTTTTTT. Its protein product is CASSSGTWGEKLFF.

The chain combines TRBV30 with TRBJ2-7; either TRBD1 or TRBD2 may fit D (5 bases each). V lost 3 bases, J lost 5 bases, and 8 bases lay in between. Germline V gives CDR1 GTSNPN, CDR2 SVGIG (reference sequence). CDR3 length equals 11 residues. The CDR3 DNA sequence: TGTGCCTGGAGCGGGACGCACGAGCAGTACTTC. Residues: CAWSGTHEQYF.

This clone is a singleton in its sample. This chain uses TRBV7-9 with TRBJ1-3; TRBD1 agrees at 7 bases. V lost 4 bases and J lost 6; bases outside the gene matches: 15. The length of the CDR3 is 17 residues. Germline assignment: CDR1 SEHNR and CDR2 FQNEAQ (reference sequence). CDR3 in DNA: TGTGCCAGCAGCTCCCGCTACGACATAGACAGGGAAAACACCATATATTTT. Encoded protein: CASSSRYDIDRENTIYF.

Note on this clone: The sample carries other DNA sequences with the same CDR3. The CDR3 bases are TGCGCCAGCAGCCTCGAACAGGGGGCTGGGTACGAGCAGTACTTC. Amino acids: CASSLEQGAGYEQYF. The gene calls are TRBV5-1 and TRBJ2-7; 9 bases fit TRBD1. This CDR3 is built from 15 residues. V gave up 4 bases and J gave up 4 bases; unmatched junction bases: 9. CDR1 is SGHRS and CDR2 is YFSETQ in the germline V gene.

The chain carries TRBV7-9 and TRBJ2-1; perhaps TRBD2 as D (5 bases). CDR3 length equals 15 residues. The ends were cut back, 2 bases at V and 0 bases at J, with 8 bases in the middle. Germline V CDR1 and CDR2: SEHNR, FQNEAQ (reference sequence). CDR3 bases: TGTGCCAGCAGCTTATTCAGCGGCTCCTACAATGAGCAGTTCTTC. Amino acids: CASSLFSGSYNEQFF.

The V gene is TRBV5-1, the J gene TRBJ1-1; D gene ambiguous. CDR1 and CDR2 from the germline V gene are SGHRS and YFSETQ. This CDR3 has 17 amino acids. Trimming took off 3 bases at V and 1 base at J, with 19 bases between the two ends. For the CDR3, the DNA is TGCGCCAGCAGCTCTGGGCGAGGGCGCTTCGGGAACACTGAAGCTTTCTTT. Protein product: CASSSGRGRFGNTEAFF.

The chain joins TRBV11-2 to TRBJ2-5; D not resolved. The length of the CDR3 is 13 residues. The V and J ends lost 4 bases and 2 bases respectively, with 8 bases between them. Germline V gene sequence: CDR1 SGHAT, CDR2 FQNNGV. The CDR3 here is CASSYSRQETQYF. The CDR3 bases are TGTGCCAGCAGCTACTCTAGACAAGAGACCCAGTACTTC.

Ten or more counts support this clone. The V gene is TRBV18, the J gene TRBJ2-3, with TRBD2 matching 7 bases. V shed 3 bases, J shed 5 bases, and the junction held 11 bases outside the gene matches. The germline V gene has CDR1 KGHSH and CDR2 LQKENI. The CDR3 is 16 residues long. The CDR3 DNA follows: TGTGCCAGCTCACCGACCGTTGGGAGGGCCTTAGATACGCAGTATTTT. Translated, it gives CASSPTVGRALDTQYF.

The CDR3 DNA reads TGTGCCAGCAGCTTATTTGAGGGAGCTCAGGAGCAGTACTTC. This encodes CASSLFEGAQEQYF. The V call is TRBV7-6, the J call TRBJ2-7, with D possibly matching TRBD2 (5 bases). The CDR3 runs 14 residues. Germline V gene lookup returns CDR1 SGHVS and CDR2 FNYEAQ. V was cut by 2 bases and J by 7 bases, with 15 bases left in between. Supplemented by reference TRBV7-6 and TRBJ2-7, the full variable domain reads GAGVSQSPRYKVTKRGQDVALRCDPISGHVSLYWYRQALGQGPEFLTYFNYEAQQDKSGLPNDRFSAERPEGSISTLTIQRTEQRDSAMYRCASSLFEGAQEQYFGPGTRLTVT.

The CDR3: CARGQGNPGNTIYF. In nucleotides, the CDR3 is TGTGCCAGGGGCCAGGGAAATCCCGGAAACACCATATATTTT. The chain joins TRBV2 to TRBJ1-3; possible D gene TRBD1, 5 bases. V was clipped by 9 bases and J by 4 bases, with 16 bases between them. This CDR3 has 14 amino acids. The germline V gene has CDR1 SNHLY and CDR2 FYNNEI.

V is TRBV28 and J is TRBJ1-2; possibly TRBD1 for D (5 bases). Germline V CDR1 and CDR2: MDHEN, SYDVKM. With 6 bases removed from V and 2 bases from J, the gap between germline ends came to 19 bases. This CDR3 comprises 16 residues. CDR3 residues: CASSIWSAGTNYGYTF. The CDR3 bases are TGTGCCAGCAGCATATGGTCAGCAGGGACGAACTATGGCTACACCTTC.

This clone was seen ten or more times. The chain joins TRBV2 to TRBJ1-5, with unresolved D. CDR1 and CDR2 from the germline V gene are SNHLY and FYNNEI. The germline V and J ends were trimmed by 7 bases and 2 bases, with 12 bases remaining between them. This CDR3 is built from 14 residues. CDR3 sequence: CASKWAGGNQPQHF. The CDR3 DNA reads TGTGCCAGCAAGTGGGCTGGTGGCAATCAGCCCCAGCATTTT.

The rearrangement links TRBV10-2 to TRBJ1-4; a possible D gene is TRBD1 (5 bases). The V gene lost 2 bases and the J gene lost 5 bases, with 15 bases spanning the gap. The CDR3 consists of 16 residues. Per germline, CDR1 WSHSY and CDR2 SAAADI. The CDR3 protein is CASSEMPGPINEKLFF. CDR3 sequence (DNA): TGCGCCAGCAGTGAGATGCCGGGACCCATAAATGAAAAACTGTTTTTT.

The J gene is TRBJ1-1, the V gene TRBV5-1; D is uncertain. Germline V gene lookup returns CDR1 SGHRS and CDR2 YFSETQ. The CDR3 runs to 14 residues. Trimming pared 0 bases from V and 1 base from J, leaving 7 bases between. The CDR3 loop is CASSLGRSNTEAFF. The CDR3, as DNA: TGCGCCAGCAGCTTGGGGCGGTCGAACACTGAAGCTTTCTTT. Full variable domain (outside the CDR3, taken from reference TRBV5-1 and TRBJ1-1): KAGVTQTPRYLIKTRGQQVTLSCSPISGHRSVSWYQQTPGQGLQFLFEYFSETQRNKGNFPGRFSGRQFSNSRSEMNVSTLELGDSALYLCASSLGRSNTEAFFGQGTRLTVV.

V gene TRBV2 combines with J gene TRBJ2-4; no clear D. V lost 7 bases, J lost 0 bases, and 10 bases lay in between. The CDR3 contains 14 residues. Germline values: CDR1 SNHLY, CDR2 FYNNEI. The CDR3 protein is CASKQSIAKNIQYF. DNA for the CDR3: TGTGCCAGCAAGCAGTCTATAGCCAAAAACATTCAGTACTTC.

The V and J genes are TRBV11-2 and TRBJ2-7; no clear D. The CDR3 runs to 14 residues. V lost 2 bases and J lost 3, with 11 bases in between. Germline CDR1 SGHAT, CDR2 FQNNGV. CDR3 DNA sequence: TGTGCCAGCAGCTTATCCTTAGGATTCTACGAGCAGTACTTC. It specifies CASSLSLGFYEQYF.

The chain joins TRBV5-6 to TRBJ1-1, with TRBD1 matching 7 bases. Germline assignment: CDR1 SGHDT and CDR2 YYEEEE. After removal of 4 bases from V and 3 bases from J, the junction contained 3 bases not matched to a gene. This CDR3 has 13 residues. CDR3 DNA sequence: TGTGCCAGCAGCGGCAGGGGGTACACTGAAGCTTTCTTT. It specifies CASSGRGYTEAFF.

V gene TRBV29-1 combines with J gene TRBJ1-3, with D unresolved. CDR1 and CDR2 from the germline V gene are SQVTM and ANQGSEA. With 6 bases removed from V and 7 bases from J, the gap between germline ends came to 13 bases. The CDR3 runs 12 residues. CDR3 in DNA: TGCAGCGTCGAATCCAGGCCCAACACCATATATTTT. Protein: CSVESRPNTIYF. The complete variable domain, with remaining parts taken from reference TRBV29-1 and TRBJ1-3, reads SAVISQKPSRDICQRGTSLTIQCQVDSQVTMMFWYRQQPGQSLTLIATANQGSEATYESGFVIDKFPISRPNLTFSTLTVSNMSPEDSSIYLCSVESRPNTIYFGEGSWLTVV.

This chain connects TRBV7-6 to TRBJ2-5; 10 bases map to TRBD2. V lost 5 bases to trimming and J lost 5 bases; unmatched junction nucleotides: 8. Germline CDR1 SGHVS, CDR2 FNYEAQ. The CDR3 loop spans 15 amino acids. The DNA of the CDR3 is TGTGCCAGCAGCCTGAGCGGGAGGGAGGGGGAGACCCAGTACTTC. Its translation: CASSLSGREGETQYF.

This clone was seen just once. The chain links TRBV28 to TRBJ1-2; 8 bases are shared with TRBD1. This CDR3 has 15 residues. J gave up 1 base and V 2 bases, and 3 bases lay outside the gene matches. Germline-derived CDR1 and CDR2 are MDHEN and SYDVKM. The CDR3 region is CASSLQGASNYGYTF. The CDR3 DNA reads TGTGCCAGCAGTTTACAGGGGGCTAGTAACTATGGCTACACCTTC.

The chain has TRBV11-3 and TRBJ2-1, with a possible D match to TRBD1 (6 bases). CDR3 length: 12 amino acids. Trimming removed 3 bases from V and 8 bases from J, with 8 bases in between. Germline-derived CDR1 and CDR2 are SGHNT and YENEEA. The CDR3 spells CASSFSGDEQFF. The CDR3 bases are TGTGCCAGCAGCTTCTCAGGGGATGAGCAGTTCTTC.

This chain links TRBV30 with TRBJ1-2, with D unclear. CDR1 and CDR2 from the germline V gene are GTSNPN and SVGIG (reference sequence). Between the trimmed V and J ends, which lost 6 bases and 4 bases, there was a span of 9 bases. The CDR3 spans 11 residues. The CDR3 sequence is CACTTFYGYTF. In nucleotides, the CDR3 is TGTGCCTGCACAACCTTCTATGGCTACACCTTC.

The chain carries TRBV10-3 and TRBJ2-5; 8 bases line up with TRBD2. V shed 6 bases, J shed 5 bases, and the junction held 5 bases outside the gene matches. Looked up from germline, CDR1 is ENHRY and CDR2 is SYGVKD. The CDR3 is 13 amino acids. The CDR3, as DNA: TGTGCCATCAGCCTTTCGGGGGGGGAGACCCAGTACTTC. Protein sequence: CAISLSGGETQYF.

This clone has just one count. The chain links TRBV23-1 to TRBJ1-2, with D perhaps matching TRBD1 (5 bases). TRBV23-1 is annotated as an ORF whose role is uncertain. The ends were cut back, 6 bases at V and 4 bases at J, with 24 bases in the middle. The length of the CDR3 is 17 residues. Here the CDR3 reads CASSPGRGERLSYGYTF. The CDR3 coding sequence is TGCGCCAGCAGCCCGGGGAGAGGGGAGAGGCTTAGCTATGGCTACACCTTC.

The chain is built from TRBV5-8 and TRBJ2-5, with D possibly matching TRBD1 (6 bases). The CDR3 runs 16 residues. Trimming removed 1 base at V and 1 base at J, with 14 bases between. Per the germline V gene, CDR1 is SGHTS and CDR2 is YDEGEE. The CDR3 loop reads CASSLSIGTSQETQYF. As DNA, the CDR3 is TGTGCCAGCAGCTTGTCAATAGGGACATCCCAAGAGACCCAGTACTTC.

This clone was detected a few times. CDR3 sequence reads: CSVDQGSEQYF. The CDR3, as DNA: TGCAGCGTTGATCAGGGGTCCGAGCAGTACTTC. The V call is TRBV29-1, the J call TRBJ2-7; D is perhaps TRBD1 (6 bases). Trimming pared 3 bases from V and 6 bases from J, leaving 9 bases between. Germline-derived CDR1 and CDR2 are SQVTM and ANQGSEA. The CDR3 has 11 residues.